Listed below are T cell receptor beta chains from one sample, sequenced in a study of T-cell memory formation after mild COVID-19. TCRdb recomputed calls from the 5' RACE reads with MiXCR, one row per CDR3 protein. The sample holds fewer than 350,000 distinct CDR3 sequences, 15% seen once. Sequenced material: PBMCs or a T cell subset sorted from them (not recorded which). These receptor sequences come from a man aged 18 to 35 who had mild COVID-19 (a few samples of this study predate the infection). Cell type and time point are not known. The CDR3 runs from the conserved cysteine through the conserved F or W. Fields, in order: clone size, V gene, D gene, CDR3 protein. A D gene is named only where the DNA matches it firmly. For some rows the clone size is stated as once, few or many, or as a class when expanded; others skip it.

clone size: -; V gene: TRBV28; D gene: -; CDR3 protein: CASGLEASGNTIYF
clone size: -; V gene: TRBV19; D gene: TRBD2; CDR3 protein: CASSWGGGPREQFF
clone size: -; V gene: TRBV5-1; D gene: -; CDR3 protein: CASSLGSENTEAFF
clone size: -; V gene: TRBV13; D gene: TRBD1; CDR3 protein: CASTTGGRQPQHF
clone size: few; V gene: TRBV6-5; D gene: TRBD2; CDR3 protein: CASSYGAGDRSETQYF
clone size: -; V gene: TRBV4-2; D gene: TRBD1; CDR3 protein: CASSQDPGQYNEKLFF
clone size: few; V gene: TRBV7-8; D gene: -; CDR3 protein: CASSSDRGIFDKQFF
clone size: -; V gene: TRBV5-8; D gene: TRBD1; CDR3 protein: CASSTGQFTDTQYF
clone size: -; V gene: TRBV5-6; D gene: -; CDR3 protein: CASSLNSPASPLHF
clone size: few; V gene: TRBV18; D gene: TRBD1; CDR3 protein: CASSPPGQRAKNIQYF
clone size: -; V gene: TRBV5-1; D gene: -; CDR3 protein: CASSQSNTEAFF
clone size: -; V gene: TRBV4-1; D gene: -; CDR3 protein: CASSQEGRGVNQPQHF
clone size: few; V gene: TRBV6-6; D gene: -; CDR3 protein: CASTTWGTEAFF
clone size: -; V gene: TRBV24-1; D gene: -; CDR3 protein: CATSDNRGAGYTF
clone size: once; V gene: TRBV7-9; D gene: -; CDR3 protein: CASSLVLADTEAFF
clone size: many; V gene: TRBV20-1; D gene: -; CDR3 protein: CSARVRNLNTEAFF
clone size: -; V gene: TRBV5-1; D gene: TRBD2; CDR3 protein: CASSSSTSSSYEQYF
clone size: -; V gene: TRBV2; D gene: TRBD2; CDR3 protein: CASRVTSGTYNEQFF
clone size: -; V gene: TRBV20-1; D gene: -; CDR3 protein: CSARVHPRGYTF
clone size: few; V gene: TRBV6-2/TRBV6-3; D gene: TRBD2; CDR3 protein: CASRGFSGGAVNEQFF
clone size: many; V gene: TRBV6-6; D gene: -; CDR3 protein: CASSYDLGGGDTEAFF
clone size: -; V gene: TRBV6-2/TRBV6-3; D gene: TRBD1; CDR3 protein: CASSYPGQGAYEQYF
clone size: few; V gene: TRBV12-3/TRBV12-4; D gene: -; CDR3 protein: CASSDTGSQPQHF
clone size: many; V gene: TRBV6-1; D gene: TRBD1; CDR3 protein: CASSRTGGDTGELFF
clone size: -; V gene: TRBV2; D gene: -; CDR3 protein: CASRLDYTGELFF
clone size: few; V gene: TRBV4-1; D gene: TRBD1; CDR3 protein: CASSHGQGAFGEKLFF
clone size: -; V gene: TRBV5-4; D gene: -; CDR3 protein: CASSWSGDITDTQYF
clone size: few; V gene: TRBV20-1; D gene: -; CDR3 protein: CSAPTSTDTQYF
clone size: few; V gene: TRBV6-1; D gene: -; CDR3 protein: CASTPNAGASYEQYF
clone size: -; V gene: TRBV20-1; D gene: TRBD2; CDR3 protein: CSQTDTSGVETQYF
clone size: few; V gene: TRBV6-5; D gene: TRBD1; CDR3 protein: CASSRDRARELFF
clone size: many; V gene: TRBV7-2; D gene: -; CDR3 protein: CASSLAGGYEQYF
clone size: -; V gene: TRBV12-3/TRBV12-4; D gene: -; CDR3 protein: CASSFGGSQTGELFF
clone size: few; V gene: TRBV18; D gene: TRBD1; CDR3 protein: CASSAISGTGIEAFF
clone size: few; V gene: TRBV9; D gene: -; CDR3 protein: CASSVAVPGPYGYTF
clone size: many; V gene: TRBV7-9; D gene: -; CDR3 protein: CASSLEMVQGGIQYF
clone size: many; V gene: TRBV20-1; D gene: -; CDR3 protein: CSATTGLMNTEAFF
clone size: -; V gene: TRBV7-6; D gene: TRBD1; CDR3 protein: CASSSKIGTGNTGELFF
clone size: few; V gene: TRBV9; D gene: -; CDR3 protein: CASSPERGGRDIQYF
clone size: -; V gene: TRBV7-3; D gene: -; CDR3 protein: CASSLRTQETQYF
clone size: few; V gene: TRBV2; D gene: -; CDR3 protein: CATNSGGAVAAFF
clone size: few; V gene: TRBV7-2; D gene: -; CDR3 protein: CASSLRLGNSPLHF
clone size: many; V gene: TRBV12-3/TRBV12-4; D gene: -; CDR3 protein: CASITGQEGRELFF
clone size: -; V gene: TRBV7-2; D gene: -; CDR3 protein: CASSLPQIETQYF
clone size: few; V gene: TRBV5-6; D gene: -; CDR3 protein: CASSGGTGEQFF
clone size: few; V gene: TRBV7-8; D gene: TRBD1; CDR3 protein: CASSWYKGQGFGYTF
clone size: few; V gene: TRBV12-3/TRBV12-4; D gene: -; CDR3 protein: CASSRGPGPTEAFF
clone size: few; V gene: TRBV20-1; D gene: -; CDR3 protein: CSASGRVNTEAFF
clone size: -; V gene: TRBV4-2; D gene: -; CDR3 protein: CASSQEWTAARTDTQYF
clone size: -; V gene: TRBV9; D gene: TRBD2; CDR3 protein: CASSQGGGAYGTQYF
clone size: few; V gene: TRBV20-1; D gene: -; CDR3 protein: CNPLRDSPLHF
clone size: few; V gene: TRBV7-9; D gene: -; CDR3 protein: CASSLPIPYEQYF
clone size: few; V gene: TRBV9; D gene: TRBD2; CDR3 protein: CASSVVAGSSYNEQFF
clone size: -; V gene: TRBV18; D gene: TRBD1; CDR3 protein: CASSKDRASTDTQYF
clone size: many; V gene: TRBV6-2/TRBV6-3; D gene: -; CDR3 protein: CASSYGRGTQYF
clone size: -; V gene: TRBV28; D gene: -; CDR3 protein: CASTPQVSGNTIYF